Following are 13 T cell receptor beta chains from one sample sequenced in a study of T cells after posttransplantation cyclophosphamide. Produced via immunoSEQ multiplex PCR; TCRdb's table is partial and in-frame only. The sample shows about 32,000 clones, 75% to 95% of them seen only once. Cells defined as naive were viable CD3+CD4+ or CD3+CD8+ and CCR7+CD45RA+CD45RO-CD95-CD27+CD28+. Sequencing input: naive CD4+ T cells sorted from blood. The receptors come from a man aged 25 to 45 in good health and a related stem cell transplant donor.

The chain has TRBV9 and TRBJ1-5, with 7 bases aligning to TRBD1. This CDR3 is built from 15 residues. Germline V gene data show CDR1 as SGDLS and CDR2 as YYNGEE. V lost 0 bases, J lost 4 bases, and 4 bases stayed unmatched. The CDR3 DNA reads TGTGCCAGCAGCGTAGAAGGGGGCCCGAATCAGCCCCAGCATTTT. Translating gives CASSVEGGPNQPQHF.

The chain combines TRBV10-1 with TRBJ2-1; 11 bases are a match to TRBD2. CDR3 length equals 13 residues. Germline trimming cut 4 bases from V and 7 bases from J; bases unmatched to any gene: 0. CDR1 and CDR2 from the germline V gene are WNHNN and SYGVQD (reference sequence). CDR3 region: CASSASGGNEQFF. In DNA, the CDR3 is TGCGCCAGCAGTGCTAGCGGGGGGAATGAGCAGTTCTTC.

The chain links TRBV7-2 to TRBJ1-1, with no clear D. The CDR3 totals 12 residues. Germline CDR1 is SGHTA and CDR2 is FQGNSA. Trimming shortened V by 5 bases and J by 7 bases, and 11 bases separated the two germline ends. This chain's CDR3 is CASSPGMIEAFF. The CDR3 nucleotides read TGTGCCAGCAGCCCCGGGATGATTGAAGCTTTCTTT. The variable domain in full, with the rest retrieved from reference TRBV7-2 and TRBJ1-1, is GAGVSQSPSNKVTEKGKDVELRCDPISGHTALYWYRQSLGQGLEFLIYFQGNSAPDKSGLPSDRFSAERTGGSVSTLTIQRTQQEDSAVYLCASSPGMIEAFFGQGTRLTVV.

This clone is a singleton in its sample. The chain recombines TRBV18 with TRBJ2-2; no clear D gene. The germline V gene has CDR1 KGHSH and CDR2 LQKENI. The CDR3 covers 17 residues. Trimming removed 1 base at V and 3 bases at J, with 15 bases between. The CDR3 is CASSPLQSEIYTGELFF. The CDR3 nucleotides are TGTGCCAGCTCACCACTCCAGTCCGAAATATACACCGGGGAGCTGTTTTTT.

This sequence joins TRBV11-2 and TRBJ1-5, with D possibly TRBD1 on 6 matching bases. The CDR3 is 18 amino acids. Looked up from germline, CDR1 is SGHAT and CDR2 is FQNNGV. V was trimmed by 4 bases and J by 0 bases, leaving 19 bases between them. In DNA, the CDR3 is TGTGCCAGCAGCTCTTACAGGGAGGGTATATATAGCAATCAGCCCCAGCATTTT. It specifies CASSSYREGIYSNQPQHF.

The chain combines TRBV20-1 with TRBJ2-5, with D unclear. Looked up from germline, CDR1 is DFQATT and CDR2 is SNEGSKA (reference sequence). CDR3 length equals 10 residues. The V end was cut by 6 bases, the J end by 4 bases, with 6 bases between. CDR3 loop: CSARVETQYF. The CDR3 nucleotides are TGCAGTGCCCGCGTAGAGACCCAGTACTTC.

The chain links TRBV12-5 to TRBJ2-7; 8 nucleotides agree with TRBD2. V trimming: 7 bases; J trimming: 6 bases; junction bases outside the gene matches: 11. This CDR3 contains 14 residues. Germline V CDR1 and CDR2: LGHNT, FRNRAP. The CDR3 reads CASAQAGGWVEQYF. The CDR3 DNA sequence: TGTGCTAGTGCCCAGGCGGGGGGCTGGGTCGAGCAGTACTTC. Drawing the rest from reference TRBV12-5 and TRBJ2-7, the complete variable domain is DARVTQTPRHKVTEMGQEVTMRCQPILGHNTVFWYRQTMMQGLELLAYFRNRAPLDDSGMPKDRFSAEMPDATLATLKIQPSEPRDSAVYFCASAQAGGWVEQYFGPGTRLTVT.

This chain links TRBV2 with TRBJ2-3; D gene uncertain. The CDR3 runs to 13 residues. V shed 6 bases and J shed 1 base, with 8 bases lying between them. Germline CDR1 SNHLY, CDR2 FYNNEI. CDR3 region: CASRSTGTDTQYF. Written as DNA, the CDR3 is TGTGCCAGCAGGTCGACTGGCACAGATACGCAGTATTTT.

The chain couples TRBV10-3 to TRBJ2-3; the D is unclear. There are 11 residues in the CDR3. V dropped 9 bases and J dropped 5 bases, with 9 bases sitting between them. Germline CDR1 ENHRY, CDR2 SYGVKD. CDR3 sequence reads: CAMLIGDTQYF. Written as DNA, the CDR3 is TGTGCCATGTTAATCGGAGATACGCAGTATTTT.

J is TRBJ2-5 and V is TRBV5-5, with TRBD2 identical over 7 bases. CDR3 size: 12 residues. The germline CDR1 and CDR2 sequences are SGHKS and YYEKEE (reference sequence). V gave up 1 base and J gave up 7 bases; unmatched junction bases: 1. CDR3 bases: TGTGCCAGCAGCTTGTCGGGGGGGACCCAGTACTTC. Protein: CASSLSGGTQYF.

V and J are TRBV18 and TRBJ1-2; a possible D gene is TRBD1 (6 bases). The CDR3 totals 15 residues. Germline V lookup: CDR1 KGHSH, CDR2 LQKENI. With 6 bases removed from V and 5 bases from J, the gap between germline ends came to 19 bases. CDR3 bases: TGTGCCAGCTCCCCCCTGGGGGCCCCGGGGTATGGCTACACCTTC. This sequence encodes CASSPLGAPGYGYTF.

The chain combines TRBV7-3 with TRBJ2-3, with TRBD2 identical over 7 bases. Germline loops: CDR1 SGHTA, CDR2 FQGTGA. This CDR3 is built from 19 residues. Germline trimming cut 1 base from V and 2 bases from J; bases unmatched to any gene: 15. As DNA, the CDR3 is TGTGCCAGCAGCTTAAGGGGGGGGAGCGGGGTTACGTTCACAGATACGCAGTATTTT. This encodes CASSLRGGSGVTFTDTQYF.

The chain carries TRBV18 and TRBJ1-3; TRBD1 aligns across 8 bases. Germline loops: CDR1 KGHSH, CDR2 LQKENI. Unmatched junction bases numbered 9, after V lost 2 bases and J lost 0 bases. This CDR3 contains 18 residues. For the CDR3, the DNA is TGTGCCAGCTCACCATGGACGACAGGGGAGGCCTCTGGAAACACCATATATTTT. Amino acids: CASSPWTTGEASGNTIYF. The full variable domain, in which reference TRBV18 and TRBJ1-3 provide the parts outside the CDR3, is NAGVMQNPRHLVRRRGQEARLRCSPMKGHSHVYWYRQLPEEGLKFMVYLQKENIIDESGMPKERFSAEFPKEGPSILRIQQVVRGDSAAYFCASSPWTTGEASGNTIYFGEGSWLTVV.